These T cell receptor beta chains were read from a single sample in a study of blood T cell repertoires in COVID-19. TCRdb's table, derived via immunoSEQ multiplex PCR, lists solely in-frame clones and lacks some. The data hold about 330,000 clones, with around nine tenths observed a single time. Specimen: PBMCs or T cells enriched from blood (not recorded which). These receptors originate from a man between 25 and 39 years old who had recovered from COVID-19. Each CDR3 is given with its conserved first and last residue. The order of the fields is J gene, V gene, D gene, clone size, CDR3 protein, CDR3 DNA. A D gene is named only where the DNA matches it firmly. Clone sizes are given selectively: once, few, many, or a class where the clone is expanded.

TRBJ1-4,TRBV3-1/TRBV3-2,.,once,CASSQKGQSEKLFF,TGTGCCAGCAGCCAAAAAGGACAGTCTGAAAAACTGTTTTTT
TRBJ2-1,TRBV3-1/TRBV3-2,TRBD2,.,CASSLIAGGTYNEQFF,TGTGCCAGCAGCCTGATAGCGGGGGGGACCTACAATGAGCAGTTCTTC
TRBJ2-7,TRBV4-2,.,once,CASSQNSGQKHNEQYF,TGTGCCAGCAGCCAAAACTCCGGACAGAAGCACAACGAGCAGTACTTC
TRBJ2-4,TRBV4-1,TRBD2,.,CASSGTSIAKNIQYF,TGCGCCAGCTCCGGGACTAGCATAGCCAAAAACATTCAGTACTTC
TRBJ2-5,TRBV2,TRBD2,.,CASSKASGGASGETQYF,TGTGCCAGCAGCAAAGCTAGCGGGGGGGCCTCGGGAGAGACCCAGTACTTC
TRBJ2-5,TRBV6-5,.,.,CASSYDRGETQYF,TGTGCCAGCAGTTACGACAGAGGAGAGACCCAGTACTTC
TRBJ2-7,TRBV7-9,.,.,CASSRAGNLYEQYF,TGTGCCAGCAGCCGGGCGGGGAACCTATACGAGCAGTACTTC
TRBJ2-2,TRBV3-1/TRBV3-2,.,.,CASSHSVTGELFF,TGTGCCAGCAGCCACTCTGTCACCGGGGAGCTGTTTTTT
TRBJ1-1,TRBV27,.,.,CASSFNRNTEAFF,TGTGCCAGCAGTTTTAACAGGAACACTGAAGCTTTCTTT
TRBJ2-5,TRBV10-1,.,.,CASSEQYQETQYF,TGCGCCAGCAGTGAGCAGTACCAAGAGACCCAGTACTTC
TRBJ2-3,TRBV6-4,.,.,CATRSGGTGTDTQYF,TGTGCCACCCGCTCGGGCGGGACCGGCACAGATACGCAGTATTTT
TRBJ1-6,TRBV2,.,.,CASGLSYNSPLHF,TGTGCCAGCGGACTATCTTATAATTCACCCCTCCACTTT
TRBJ1-6,TRBV9,TRBD1,.,CASSSRTGPNSPLHF,TGTGCCAGCAGCTCCCGGACAGGGCCTAATTCACCCCTCCACTTT
TRBJ2-7,TRBV11-3,TRBD1,.,CASSLYRPGQTYEQYF,TGTGCCAGCAGCTTATATCGACCGGGACAGACCTACGAGCAGTACTTC
TRBJ2-2,TRBV24-1,TRBD1,.,CATSDSPWDRDTGELFF,TGTGCCACCAGTGATTCCCCGTGGGACAGGGACACCGGGGAGCTGTTTTTT
TRBJ1-5,TRBV7-2,.,.,CASSLLGPGRNQPQHF,TGTGCCAGCAGCTTACTTGGCCCAGGGCGAAATCAGCCCCAGCATTTT
TRBJ2-1,TRBV28,.,.,CASNERGDEQFF,TGTGCCAGCAACGAAAGGGGTGATGAGCAGTTCTTC
TRBJ1-2,TRBV10-1,TRBD1,.,CASRGQGYYGYTF,TGCGCCAGTCGGGGACAGGGATACTATGGCTACACCTTC
TRBJ1-2,TRBV13,.,medium-sized,CASSGGSTNYGYTF,TGTGCCAGCAGTGGGGGGAGCACTAACTATGGCTACACCTTC
TRBJ2-1,TRBV28,TRBD2,.,CASSSGANNEQFF,TGTGCCAGCTCTAGCGGGGCCAACAATGAGCAGTTCTTC
TRBJ2-2,TRBV6-5,TRBD1,.,CANRQGATGELFF,TGTGCCAACAGACAGGGGGCCACCGGGGAGCTGTTTTTT
TRBJ1-5,TRBV28,.,once,CASTPQGRGNQPQHF,TGTGCCAGCACCCCACAGGGCCGGGGCAATCAGCCCCAGCATTTT
TRBJ1-1,TRBV6-5,TRBD1,.,CASSRDRGHTEAFF,TGTGCCAGCAGTCGGGACAGGGGTCACACTGAAGCTTTCTTT
TRBJ2-1,TRBV2,.,.,CASRTNSYNEQFF,TGTGCCAGCAGGACAAATTCCTACAATGAGCAGTTCTTC
TRBJ2-7,TRBV21-1,.,.,CASNRQGQNYEQYF,TGTGCCAGCAACAGACAGGGCCAAAACTACGAGCAGTACTTC
TRBJ1-6,TRBV27,.,.,CASSLRSSYNSPLHF,TGTGCCAGCAGTCTAAGGAGCTCCTATAATTCACCCCTCCACTTT
TRBJ2-1,TRBV7-3,TRBD2,.,CASSHNSGGPYNEQFF,TGTGCCAGCAGCCACAATAGCGGGGGGCCCTACAATGAGCAGTTCTTC
TRBJ1-1,TRBV2,.,.,CASSEASQAFF,TGTGCCAGCAGTGAAGCCAGTCAAGCTTTCTTT
TRBJ2-3,TRBV5-4,.,.,CASSLETSYTDTQYF,TGTGCCAGCAGCTTGGAGACTAGTTACACAGATACGCAGTATTTT
TRBJ2-7,TRBV28,.,.,CASSLSDYEQYF,TGTGCCAGCAGTTTGTCAGATTACGAGCAGTACTTC
TRBJ1-1,TRBV7-9,.,.,CASSLASGGTEAFF,TGTGCCAGCAGCTTAGCTTCCGGGGGCACTGAAGCTTTCTTT
TRBJ2-1,TRBV5-1,TRBD2,.,CASSFGGARDEQFF,TGCGCCAGCAGCTTCGGGGGGGCGAGGGATGAGCAGTTCTTC
TRBJ2-5,TRBV27,TRBD1,.,CASSYLGQGKTQYF,TGTGCCAGCAGTTACCTGGGACAGGGGAAGACCCAGTACTTC
TRBJ1-5,TRBV19,TRBD1,.,CASRADRVHQPQHF,TGTGCCAGTAGAGCCGACAGGGTTCATCAGCCCCAGCATTTT
TRBJ2-1,TRBV7-2,TRBD2,.,CASSLGAGGSYNEQFF,TGTGCCAGCAGCTTAGGGGCGGGGGGCTCCTACAATGAGCAGTTCTTC
TRBJ1-4,TRBV18,TRBD1,.,CASSPRGTGHEKLFF,TGTGCCAGCTCACCCCGGGGGACAGGGCATGAAAAACTGTTTTTT
TRBJ2-1,TRBV11-3,.,.,CASSPEGRGVHEQFF,TGTGCCAGCAGCCCAGAGGGCAGGGGAGTACACGAGCAGTTCTTC
TRBJ2-3,TRBV28,.,.,CASSLGGDTQYF,TGTGCCAGCAGCCTTGGAGGGGATACGCAGTATTTT
TRBJ2-3,TRBV28,.,.,CASKGFTDTQYF,TGTGCCAGCAAGGGGTTCACAGATACGCAGTATTTT
TRBJ1-2,TRBV18,.,.,CASSPSPHGGYGYTF,TGTGCCAGCTCACCAAGTCCCCACGGGGGCTATGGCTACACCTTC